This T cell receptor beta chain came from a study of blood T cell repertoires in COVID-19. About the research overall: Donors in the United States, Italy and Spain gave samples during acute or convalescent COVID-19.

Here immunoSEQ multiplex PCR was the method, and the copy in TCRdb shows in-frame clones only, minus some. The table lists about 210,000 clones, about 90% of them singletons. The CDR3 length is 17 residues. Germline V gives CDR1 LNHNV, CDR2 YYDKDF (reference sequence). Trimming removed 0 bases from V and 5 bases from J; junction bases left unmatched: 8. V and J are TRBV15 and TRBJ2-3; 10 bases are a match to TRBD2. Sample: peripheral blood. The sequence derives from a man aged 25-45 years with acute or convalescent COVID-19. CDR3 bases: TGTGCCACCAGCAGAGATAGGGGAGCGGGGGGGCGAGATACGCAGTATTTT. It specifies CATSRDRGAGGRDTQYF.